This entry lists 6 T cell receptor beta chains sequenced from one sample in a study of Graves' ophthalmopathy and Graves' hyperthyroidism. TCR beta CDR3 regions were amplified from RNA transcripts. Second-round multiplex PCR followed a first-round RT-PCR using HTBI primers. TCRdb itself ran the multiplex PCR reads through MiXCR, one entry per CDR3 protein. The sample carries roughly 14,000 distinct CDR3 sequences, around 50% recorded once. Source material: peripheral blood. Every receptor here comes from a young woman with Graves' ophthalmopathy.

This clonotype was seen once. At one of its ends the junction is not consistent with the germline gene, which may arise from a read error. The chain recombines TRBV5-1 with TRBJ1-1; 10 bases line up with TRBD1. The CDR3 is 16 residues long. Germline CDR1 SGHRS, CDR2 YFSETQ. The CDR3 region is CASSPTGGVTNTEALF. CDR3 coding DNA: TGCGCCAGCAGCCCGACAGGGGGCGTTACGAACACTGAAGCTCTCTTT. Drawing the rest from reference TRBV5-1 and TRBJ1-1, the complete variable domain is KAGVTQTPRYLIKTRGQQVTLSCSPISGHRSVSWYQQTPGQGLQFLFEYFSETQRNKGNFPGRFSGRQFSNSRSEMNVSTLELGDSALYLCASSPTGGVTNTEALFGQGTRLTVV.

The rearrangement links TRBV13 to TRBJ1-1, with D possibly matching TRBD1 (5 bases). The CDR3 is 12 amino acids. With 2 bases removed from V and 5 bases from J, the gap between germline ends came to 6 bases. CDR1 is PRHDT, CDR2 FYEKMQ, per germline (reference sequence). The CDR3 DNA is TGTGCCAGCAGCTTACAGGGTACTGAAGCTTTCTTT. Protein product: CASSLQGTEAFF.

This clonotype was observed a single time. A read error may explain this, as a much larger clone is one base away. The V call is TRBV7-2, the J call TRBJ1-5; D gene uncertain. This CDR3 contains 12 residues. With 2 bases removed from V and 1 base from J, the gap between germline ends came to 0 bases. CDR1 and CDR2 from the germline V gene are SGHTA and FQGNSA. The CDR3 region has the DNA TGTGCCAGCAGCTTAAGCAATCAGCCCCAGCATTTT. Translated: CASSLSNQPQHF.

This sequence joins TRBV19 and TRBJ2-7; maybe TRBD2 (5 bases). Germline CDR1 and CDR2: LNHDA and SQIVND (reference sequence). Trimming pared 10 bases from V and 4 bases from J, leaving 17 bases between. This CDR3 contains 13 residues. The CDR3 nucleotides are TGTGCCATCGCCGCGGGTAAGGGTTACGAGCAGTACTTC. Amino acid sequence: CAIAAGKGYEQYF.

V gene TRBV7-9 combines with J gene TRBJ2-5; D is unresolved. Germline lookup yields CDR1 SEHNR and CDR2 FQNEAQ (reference sequence). The CDR3 totals 11 residues. V was cut by 7 bases and J by 5 bases, with 8 bases left in between. The CDR3 DNA sequence: TGTGCCAGCAAGGAGCTGGAGACCCAGTACTTC. Protein sequence: CASKELETQYF.

Concerning this clonotype: A junction end diverges from the germline sequence, so it may reflect a read error. V gene TRBV24-1 combines with J gene TRBJ2-3, with 13 bases lining up with TRBD2. Germline V CDR1 and CDR2: KGHDR, SFDVKD. The CDR3 has 18 amino acids. CDR3 nucleotide sequence: TGTGCCGCCAGTGAATTGCGAGGACTAGCGGGGGATGTTGATGCGCAGTATTTT. It is translated as CAASELRGLAGDVDAQYF.